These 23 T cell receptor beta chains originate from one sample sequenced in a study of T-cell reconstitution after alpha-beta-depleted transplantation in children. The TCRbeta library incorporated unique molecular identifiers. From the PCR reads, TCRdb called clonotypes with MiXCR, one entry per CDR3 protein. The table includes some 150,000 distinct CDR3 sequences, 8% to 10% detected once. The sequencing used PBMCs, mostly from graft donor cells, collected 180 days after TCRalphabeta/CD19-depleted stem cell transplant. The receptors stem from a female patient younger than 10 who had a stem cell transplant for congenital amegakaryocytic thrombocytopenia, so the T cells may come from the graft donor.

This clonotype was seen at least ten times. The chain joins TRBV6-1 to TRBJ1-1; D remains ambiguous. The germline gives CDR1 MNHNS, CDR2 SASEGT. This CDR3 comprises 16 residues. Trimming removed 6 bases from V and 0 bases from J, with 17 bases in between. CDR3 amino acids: CASSFLPNDMNTEAFF. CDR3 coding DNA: TGTGCCAGCAGCTTTCTTCCCAACGACATGAACACTGAAGCTTTCTTT.

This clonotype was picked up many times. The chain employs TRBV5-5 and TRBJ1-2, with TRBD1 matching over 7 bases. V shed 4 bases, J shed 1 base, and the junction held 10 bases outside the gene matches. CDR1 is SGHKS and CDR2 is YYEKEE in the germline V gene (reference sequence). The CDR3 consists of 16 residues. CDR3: CASSVAPQGVNYGYTF. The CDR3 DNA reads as TGTGCCAGCAGCGTTGCCCCCCAGGGGGTTAACTATGGCTACACCTTC.

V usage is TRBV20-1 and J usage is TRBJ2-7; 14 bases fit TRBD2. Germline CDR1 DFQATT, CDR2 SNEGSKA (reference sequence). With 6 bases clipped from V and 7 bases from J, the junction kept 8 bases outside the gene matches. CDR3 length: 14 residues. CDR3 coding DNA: TGCAGTGCGGGCGGGACTAGCGGGAGAATGGAGCAGTACTTC. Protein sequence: CSAGGTSGRMEQYF.

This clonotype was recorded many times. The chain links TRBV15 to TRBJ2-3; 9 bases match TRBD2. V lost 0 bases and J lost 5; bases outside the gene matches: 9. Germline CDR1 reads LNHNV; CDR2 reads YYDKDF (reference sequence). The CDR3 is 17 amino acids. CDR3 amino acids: CATSRDPAGGVQDTQYF. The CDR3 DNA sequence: TGTGCCACCAGCAGAGATCCAGCGGGAGGTGTGCAAGATACGCAGTATTTT. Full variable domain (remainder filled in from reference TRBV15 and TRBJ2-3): DAMVIQNPRYQVTQFGKPVTLSCSQTLNHNVMYWYQQKSSQAPKLLFHYYDKDFNNEADTPDNFQSRRPNTSFCFLDIRSPGLGDTAMYLCATSRDPAGGVQDTQYFGPGTRLTVL.

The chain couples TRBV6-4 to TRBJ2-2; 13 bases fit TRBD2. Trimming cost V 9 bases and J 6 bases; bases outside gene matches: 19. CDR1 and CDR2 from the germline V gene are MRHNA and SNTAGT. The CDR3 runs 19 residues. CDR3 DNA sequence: TGTGCCAGTGTCCGGGACAGGGTTTTAGGACTAGCGGGAGCCGGGGAGCTGTTTTTT. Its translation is CASVRDRVLGLAGAGELFF.

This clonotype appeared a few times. The chain's CDR3 is CSASWRPSATDTQYF. The CDR3 nucleotides are TGCAGTGCTAGTTGGAGGCCTAGCGCAACAGATACGCAGTATTTT. The gene calls are TRBV20-1 and TRBJ2-3; perhaps TRBD2 as D (6 bases). This CDR3 comprises 15 residues. Germline CDR1 DFQATT, CDR2 SNEGSKA (reference sequence). Trimming removed 3 bases at V and 3 bases at J, with 16 bases between.

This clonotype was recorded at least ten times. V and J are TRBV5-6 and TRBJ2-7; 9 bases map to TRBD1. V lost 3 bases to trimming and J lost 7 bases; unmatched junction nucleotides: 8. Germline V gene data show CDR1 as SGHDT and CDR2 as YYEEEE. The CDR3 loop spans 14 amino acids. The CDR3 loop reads CASSSMDRGREQYF. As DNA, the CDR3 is TGTGCCAGCAGCTCGATGGACAGGGGTCGGGAGCAGTACTTC.

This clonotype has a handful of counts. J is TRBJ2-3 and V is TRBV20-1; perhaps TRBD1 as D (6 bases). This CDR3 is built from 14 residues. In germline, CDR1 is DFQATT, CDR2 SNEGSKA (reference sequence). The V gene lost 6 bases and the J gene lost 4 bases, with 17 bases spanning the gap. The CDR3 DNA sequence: TGCAGTGCCTCCAGGCAGGGGACGGCAGATACGCAGTATTTT. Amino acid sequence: CSASRQGTADTQYF.

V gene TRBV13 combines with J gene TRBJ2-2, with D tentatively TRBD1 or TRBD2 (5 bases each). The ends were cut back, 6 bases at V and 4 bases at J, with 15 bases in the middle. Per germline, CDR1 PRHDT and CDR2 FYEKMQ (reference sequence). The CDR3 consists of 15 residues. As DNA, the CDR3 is TGTGCCAGCAGTCATCCCGGGGCCTCCACCGGGGAGCTGTTTTTT. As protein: CASSHPGASTGELFF.

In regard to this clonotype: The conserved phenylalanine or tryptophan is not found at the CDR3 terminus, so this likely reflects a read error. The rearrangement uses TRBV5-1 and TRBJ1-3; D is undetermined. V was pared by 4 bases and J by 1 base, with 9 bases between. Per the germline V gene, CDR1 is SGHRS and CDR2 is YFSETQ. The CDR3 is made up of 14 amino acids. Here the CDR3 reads CASSPSSSGNTIYL. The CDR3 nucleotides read TGCGCCAGCAGCCCAAGTTCATCTGGAAACACCATATATTTG.

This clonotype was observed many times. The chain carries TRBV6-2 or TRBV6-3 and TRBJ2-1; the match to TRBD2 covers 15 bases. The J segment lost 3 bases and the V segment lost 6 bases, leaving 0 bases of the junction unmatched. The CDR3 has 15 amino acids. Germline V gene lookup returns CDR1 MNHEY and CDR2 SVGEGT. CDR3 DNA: TGTGCCAGCAGGGGACTAGCGGGAGGCTACAATGAGCAGTTCTTC. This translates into CASRGLAGGYNEQFF.

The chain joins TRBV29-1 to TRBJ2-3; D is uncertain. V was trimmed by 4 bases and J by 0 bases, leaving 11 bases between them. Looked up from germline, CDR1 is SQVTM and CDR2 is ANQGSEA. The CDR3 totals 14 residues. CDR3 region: CSVANDASTDTQYF. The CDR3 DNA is TGCAGCGTTGCTAACGACGCCAGCACAGATACGCAGTATTTT.

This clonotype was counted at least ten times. The CDR3 DNA follows: TGTGCCACCAGCAGGCCCATCTACGACGGGAGTATCGGGGAGCTGTTTTTT. Protein sequence: CATSRPIYDGSIGELFF. The chain is built from TRBV15 and TRBJ2-2; tentative D call: TRBD2 (6 bases). The CDR3 has 17 amino acids. Per germline, CDR1 LNHNV and CDR2 YYDKDF (reference sequence). Trimming took off 3 bases at V and 7 bases at J, with 21 bases between the two ends.

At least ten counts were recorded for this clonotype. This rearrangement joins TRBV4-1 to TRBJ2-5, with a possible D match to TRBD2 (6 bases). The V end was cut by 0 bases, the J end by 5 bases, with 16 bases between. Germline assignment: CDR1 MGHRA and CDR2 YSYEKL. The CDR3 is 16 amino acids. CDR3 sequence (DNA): TGCGCCAGCAGCCAAGATCAGGCGGGGAAGCGGGAGACCCAGTACTTC. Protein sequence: CASSQDQAGKRETQYF.

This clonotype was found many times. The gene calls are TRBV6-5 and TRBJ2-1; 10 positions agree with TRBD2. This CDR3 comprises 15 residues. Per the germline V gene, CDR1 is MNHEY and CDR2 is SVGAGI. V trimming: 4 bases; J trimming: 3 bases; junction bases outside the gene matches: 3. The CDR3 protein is CASSWSSGSYNEQFF. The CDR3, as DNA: TGTGCCAGCAGTTGGTCTAGCGGGAGCTACAATGAGCAGTTCTTC.

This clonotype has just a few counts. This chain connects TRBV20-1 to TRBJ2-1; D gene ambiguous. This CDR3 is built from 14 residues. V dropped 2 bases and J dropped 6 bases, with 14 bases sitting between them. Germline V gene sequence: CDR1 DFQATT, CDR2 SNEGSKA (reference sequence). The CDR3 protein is CSARRLPKPNEQFF. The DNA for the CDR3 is TGCAGTGCTAGACGCCTACCGAAGCCCAATGAGCAGTTCTTC.

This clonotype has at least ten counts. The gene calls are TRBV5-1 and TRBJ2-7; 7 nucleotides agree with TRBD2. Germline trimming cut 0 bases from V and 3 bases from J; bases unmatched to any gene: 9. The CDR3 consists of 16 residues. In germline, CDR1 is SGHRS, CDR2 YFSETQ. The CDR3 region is CASSLVGSGPVYEQYF. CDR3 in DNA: TGCGCCAGCAGCTTGGTGGGTAGCGGGCCTGTCTACGAGCAGTACTTC.

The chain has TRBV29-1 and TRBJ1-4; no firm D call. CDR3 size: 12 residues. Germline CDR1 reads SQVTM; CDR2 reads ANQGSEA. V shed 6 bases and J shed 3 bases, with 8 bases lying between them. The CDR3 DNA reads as TGCAGCGTGAGGGTTGCTAATGAAAAACTGTTTTTT. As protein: CSVRVANEKLFF.

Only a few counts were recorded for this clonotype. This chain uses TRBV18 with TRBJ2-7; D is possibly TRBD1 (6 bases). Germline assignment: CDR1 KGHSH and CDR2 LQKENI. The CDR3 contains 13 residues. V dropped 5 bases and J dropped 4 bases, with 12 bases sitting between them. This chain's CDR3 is CASSALQGYEQYF. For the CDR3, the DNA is TGTGCCAGCTCAGCTTTACAGGGTTACGAGCAGTACTTC.

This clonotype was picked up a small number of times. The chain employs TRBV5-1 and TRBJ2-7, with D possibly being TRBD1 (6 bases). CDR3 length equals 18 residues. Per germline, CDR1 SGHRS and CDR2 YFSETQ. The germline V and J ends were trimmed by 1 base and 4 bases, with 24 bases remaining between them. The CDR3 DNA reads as TGCGCCAGCAGCTTGTCCCCTTTGAGACGTACAGGGCAGTACGAGCAGTACTTC. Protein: CASSLSPLRRTGQYEQYF.

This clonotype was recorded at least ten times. The CDR3 nucleotides read TGCAGTGCCCAGGGGACAGGGGGAAACATTCAGTACTTC. This encodes CSAQGTGGNIQYF. The chain couples TRBV20-1 to TRBJ2-4, with 11 positions matching TRBD1. The germline V gene encodes CDR1 DFQATT and CDR2 SNEGSKA (reference sequence). V shed 6 bases and J 6 bases; nucleotides not matched to a gene: 4. The CDR3 length is 13 residues.

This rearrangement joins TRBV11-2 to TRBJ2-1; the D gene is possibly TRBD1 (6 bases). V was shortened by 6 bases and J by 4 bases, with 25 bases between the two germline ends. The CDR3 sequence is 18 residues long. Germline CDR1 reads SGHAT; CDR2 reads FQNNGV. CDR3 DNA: TGTGCCAGCAGACCTGGAAGCGCCGGGACATTGGTGTACAATGAGCAGTTCTTC. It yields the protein CASRPGSAGTLVYNEQFF.

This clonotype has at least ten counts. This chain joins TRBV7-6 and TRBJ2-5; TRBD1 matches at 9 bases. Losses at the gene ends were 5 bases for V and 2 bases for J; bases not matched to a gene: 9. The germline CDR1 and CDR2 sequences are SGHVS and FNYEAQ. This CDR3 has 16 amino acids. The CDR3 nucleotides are TGTGCCAGCAGCCTAGGGGACAGGGAGAGGCAAGAGACCCAGTACTTC. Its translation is CASSLGDRERQETQYF.